The 18 T cell receptor beta chains below were found in one sample sequenced in a study of regulatory T cells in long-lasting Graves disease. The time point is: persistent/refractory GD, antithyroid drugs over 5 years with positive TRAb. Preparation of the TCR library used RNA extracted from PBMCs. To make TCR beta libraries, researchers used iRepertoire HTBI primers and Arm-PCR of CDR3 regions. TCRdb re-called the multiplex PCR reads through MiXCR, storing one row per CDR3 protein. The top ten clones hold less than 9% of a sample with a few hundred thousand distinct CDR3 sequences, 20% to 25% of them seen once. Sequencing used peripheral blood mononuclear cells (PBMCs), obtained when the disease was refractory, from a patient treated with antithyroid drugs. These receptors all stem from a female donor with Graves disease.

This clonotype was observed once. This sequence joins TRBV7-6 and TRBJ2-7; 11 nucleotides agree with TRBD2. V shed 4 bases and J 5 bases; nucleotides not matched to a gene: 4. CDR3 length equals 14 residues. Germline V gives CDR1 SGHVS, CDR2 FNYEAQ. This chain's CDR3 is CASSYLAGGHEQYF. The DNA of the CDR3 is TGTGCCAGCAGCTACTTAGCGGGGGGGCACGAGCAGTACTTC.

This clonotype was counted between two and nine times. The chain carries TRBV4-3 and TRBJ2-2, with 11 nucleotides matching TRBD2. The CDR3 sequence is 16 residues long. V gave up 0 bases and J gave up 4 bases; unmatched junction bases: 1. CDR1 and CDR2 from the germline V gene are LGHNA and YSLEER. The CDR3 nucleotides are TGCGCCAGCAGCCAAGACGGACTAGCGGGCACCGGGGAGCTGTTTTTT. Amino acid sequence: CASSQDGLAGTGELFF.

In this sample, this clonotype turned up many times. This sequence joins TRBV7-6 and TRBJ2-7; D assignment may be TRBD1 or TRBD2 (5 bases each). Trimming removed 5 bases from V and 6 bases from J, with 14 bases in between. Germline V lookup: CDR1 SGHVS, CDR2 FNYEAQ. The CDR3 runs to 13 residues. The CDR3 here is CASSVGTASEQYF. The CDR3 coding sequence is TGTGCCAGCAGCGTAGGGACGGCGAGCGAGCAGTACTTC.

This clonotype has a single count. The chain has TRBV19 and TRBJ1-5; D call uncertain. The V end was cut by 4 bases, the J end by 4 bases, with 8 bases between. CDR1 and CDR2 from the germline V gene are LNHDA and SQIVND (reference sequence). This CDR3 has 13 residues. The CDR3: CASSTRRNQPQHF. The CDR3 DNA follows: TGTGCCAGTAGTACACGGCGGAATCAGCCCCAGCATTTT.

This clonotype was counted between two and nine times. The V gene is TRBV20-1, the J gene TRBJ1-5; unclear D gene. The CDR3 consists of 12 residues. Germline V lookup: CDR1 DFQATT, CDR2 SNEGSKA (reference sequence). The germline V and J ends were trimmed by 3 bases and 4 bases, with 7 bases remaining between them. The CDR3 here is CSASPTNQPQHF. The CDR3 DNA reads as TGCAGTGCTAGCCCCACAAATCAGCCCCAGCATTTT.

The rearrangement joins TRBV28 to TRBJ2-5, with D possibly TRBD2 on 6 matching bases. The V end was cut by 3 bases, the J end by 4 bases, with 12 bases between. This CDR3 contains 14 residues. Germline CDR1 is MDHEN and CDR2 is SYDVKM. DNA for the CDR3: TGTGCCAGCAGTTTGCGGGGAATGGGAGAGACCCAGTACTTC. It encodes CASSLRGMGETQYF. Supplemented by reference TRBV28 and TRBJ2-5, the full variable domain reads DVKVTQSSRYLVKRTGEKVFLECVQDMDHENMFWYRQDPGLGLRLIYFSYDVKMKEKGDIPEGYSVSREKKERFSLILESASTNQTSMYLCASSLRGMGETQYFGPGTRLLVL.

This clonotype appeared many times. The rearrangement joins TRBV5-4 to TRBJ1-2, with D perhaps TRBD1 (6 bases). Trimming took 2 bases from V and 2 from J, leaving 16 bases between them. This CDR3 contains 16 residues. Germline loops: CDR1 SGHNT, CDR2 YYREEE (reference sequence). The CDR3 sequence: CASSFLGGELNYGYTF. The CDR3 DNA reads as TGTGCCAGCAGCTTCTTAGGGGGGGAACTAAACTATGGCTACACCTTC.

This clonotype was picked up a small number of times. The chain uses TRBV12-3 or TRBV12-4 and TRBJ1-4; no reliable D call. V was shortened by 4 bases and J by 3 bases, with 9 bases between the two germline ends. The CDR3 is 14 residues long. CDR3: CASSYRPPNEKLFF. Here the CDR3 DNA reads TGTGCCAGCAGTTACCGCCCACCTAATGAAAAACTGTTTTTT.

As to this clonotype: At one end, the junction sequence differs from germline, possibly due to a read error. The chain carries TRBV29-1 and TRBJ2-1; 10 bases are shared with TRBD1. Germline V gives CDR1 SQVTM, CDR2 ANQGSEA. This CDR3 has 10 residues. This CDR3 reads CSVDRTGGVF. The CDR3, as DNA: TGCAGCGTTGATAGGACAGGGGGAGTCTTC.

This clonotype was counted a few times. The rearrangement links TRBV6-1 to TRBJ1-1; the D gene is possibly TRBD1 (6 bases). The CDR3 is 13 residues long. The V end lost 5 bases, the J end lost 10 bases, and 17 bases lay between the germline ends. Germline V lookup: CDR1 MNHNS, CDR2 SASEGT. This chain's CDR3 is CASSTPTGPTAFF. CDR3 in DNA: TGTGCCAGCAGTACTCCAACAGGGCCCACAGCTTTCTTT.

This clonotype was observed many times. The J gene is TRBJ2-7, the V gene TRBV7-2; perhaps TRBD2 as D (5 bases). This CDR3 contains 14 residues. Looked up from germline, CDR1 is SGHTA and CDR2 is FQGNSA. V gave up 7 bases and J gave up 1 base, with 14 bases separating them. DNA of the CDR3: TGTGCCAGCAACGGGTTGGGGAGTTCCTACGAGCAGTACTTC. This codes for CASNGLGSSYEQYF. The entire variable domain, with the rest obtained from reference TRBV7-2 and TRBJ2-7, is as follows: GAGVSQSPSNKVTEKGKDVELRCDPISGHTALYWYRQSLGQGLEFLIYFQGNSAPDKSGLPSDRFSAERTGGSVSTLTIQRTQQEDSAVYLCASNGLGSSYEQYFGPGTRLTVT.

A remark on this clonotype: A much larger clone differs from this one at a single base, so this may be a read error. This rearrangement joins TRBV12-3 or TRBV12-4 to TRBJ1-1, with 8 nucleotides matching TRBD1. The ends lost 5 bases at V and 2 bases at J; junction bases unmatched: 7. The CDR3 is made up of 15 amino acids. In nucleotides, the CDR3 is TGTGCCAGCAGTACAGGGGGAGTTCAAAACACTGAAGCTTTCTTT. It is translated as CASSTGGVQNTEAFF.

The V call is TRBV19, the J call TRBJ2-7, with 11 nucleotides matching TRBD1. The CDR3 is 14 residues long. V dropped 5 bases and J dropped 6; count of bases not matched to a gene: 6. Germline V gene lookup returns CDR1 LNHDA and CDR2 SQIVND (reference sequence). This CDR3 is CASSPGTGGFEQYF. The CDR3 region has the DNA TGTGCCAGTAGTCCAGGGACAGGGGGATTCGAGCAGTACTTC.

There are many counts of this clonotype. The J gene is TRBJ2-5, the V gene TRBV6-1, with 9 bases identical to TRBD2. V dropped 6 bases and J dropped 1; count of bases not matched to a gene: 6. Germline lookup yields CDR1 MNHNS and CDR2 SASEGT. The CDR3 consists of 15 residues. The CDR3 DNA is TGTGCCAGCAGCTCTCTGACTAGCGGCCAAGAGACCCAGTACTTC. Protein product: CASSSLTSGQETQYF.

This clonotype was seen only a few times. This chain uses TRBV29-1 with TRBJ1-6; unclear D gene. Germline V gene sequence: CDR1 SQVTM, CDR2 ANQGSEA. Between the trimmed V and J ends, which lost 4 bases and 5 bases, there was a span of 6 bases. The CDR3 runs to 12 residues. The CDR3: CSVASDNSPLHF. In nucleotides, the CDR3 is TGCAGCGTTGCTTCAGATAATTCACCCCTCCACTTT.

The rearrangement uses TRBV5-8 and TRBJ1-4; 7 bases match TRBD1. The V and J ends lost 4 bases and 0 bases, in that order; junction bases with no gene match: 12. Per the germline V gene, CDR1 is SGHTS and CDR2 is YDEGEE. The CDR3 has 18 amino acids. This CDR3 is CASSPGTADIATNEKLFF. Written as DNA, the CDR3 is TGTGCCAGCAGCCCCGGGACAGCAGATATTGCAACTAATGAAAAACTGTTTTTT.

This clonotype was recorded many times. This rearrangement joins TRBV28 to TRBJ2-6, with TRBD1 matching over 10 bases. V shed 6 bases and J 4 bases; nucleotides not matched to a gene: 6. Germline CDR1 is MDHEN and CDR2 is SYDVKM. The CDR3 totals 16 residues. For the CDR3, the DNA is TGTGCCAGCAGCCAGGGACAGGGGTACGGGGCCAACGTCCTGACTTTC. Its translation: CASSQGQGYGANVLTF.

This clonotype has more than one count but fewer than ten. This chain uses TRBV11-2 with TRBJ2-7; 8 nucleotides align to TRBD2. CDR3 length equals 15 residues. Germline V CDR1 and CDR2: SGHAT, FQNNGV. The V gene end was trimmed by 6 bases and the J gene end by 5 bases; junction bases not matched to a gene: 12. The CDR3 DNA reads TGTGCCAGCAGTCAAGCCGGGACTAGTCGGCACGAGCAGTACTTC. Translated, it gives CASSQAGTSRHEQYF.